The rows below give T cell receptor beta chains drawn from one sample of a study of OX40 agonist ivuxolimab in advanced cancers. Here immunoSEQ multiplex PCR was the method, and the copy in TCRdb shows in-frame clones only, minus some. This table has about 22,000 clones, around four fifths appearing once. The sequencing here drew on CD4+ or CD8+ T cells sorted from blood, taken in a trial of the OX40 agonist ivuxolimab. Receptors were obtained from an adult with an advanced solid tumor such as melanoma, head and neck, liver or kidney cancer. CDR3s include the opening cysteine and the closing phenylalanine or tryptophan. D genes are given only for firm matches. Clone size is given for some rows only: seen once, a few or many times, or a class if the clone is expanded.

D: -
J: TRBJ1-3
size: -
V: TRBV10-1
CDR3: CASSDDLGNGNTIYF
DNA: TGCGCCAGCAGTGACGACCTGGGGAATGGAAACACCATATATTTT

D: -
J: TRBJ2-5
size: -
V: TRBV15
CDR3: CATSREGEAETQYF
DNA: TGTGCCACCAGCAGAGAAGGGGAGGCAGAGACCCAGTACTTC

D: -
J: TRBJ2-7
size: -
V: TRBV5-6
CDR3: CASSLEGQGEQYF
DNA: TGTGCCAGCAGCTTAGAGGGCCAGGGCGAGCAGTACTTC

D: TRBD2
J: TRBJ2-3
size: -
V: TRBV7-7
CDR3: CASDSGGATDTQYF
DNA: TGTGCTAGCGATAGCGGGGGGGCGACAGATACGCAGTATTTT

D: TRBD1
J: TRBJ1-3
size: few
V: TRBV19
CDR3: CASSLTGLSGNTIYF
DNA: TGTGCCAGTAGCCTGACAGGGCTGTCTGGAAACACCATATATTTT

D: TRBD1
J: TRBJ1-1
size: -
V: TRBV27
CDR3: CASSRQGWATEAFF
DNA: TGTGCCAGCAGCAGACAGGGCTGGGCCACTGAAGCTTTCTTT

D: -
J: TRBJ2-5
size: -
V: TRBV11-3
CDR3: CASSPRTLEETQYF
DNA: TGTGCCAGCAGCCCTAGGACATTGGAAGAGACCCAGTACTTC

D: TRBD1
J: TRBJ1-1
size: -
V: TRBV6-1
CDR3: CASIKDRNAEAFF
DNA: TGTGCCAGCATCAAGGACAGGAACGCTGAAGCTTTCTTT

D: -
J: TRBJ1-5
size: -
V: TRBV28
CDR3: CASEPRQRYTGNQPQHF
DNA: TGTGCCAGCGAACCGCGACAGCGTTATACAGGCAATCAGCCCCAGCATTTT

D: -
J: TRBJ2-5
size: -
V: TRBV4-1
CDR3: CASSPMAGQGETQYF
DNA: TGCGCCAGCAGCCCCATGGCGGGGCAAGGAGAGACCCAGTACTTC

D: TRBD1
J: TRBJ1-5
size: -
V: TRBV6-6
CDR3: CASSSGTGGHQPQHF
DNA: TGTGCCAGCAGTTCCGGGACAGGGGGCCATCAGCCCCAGCATTTT

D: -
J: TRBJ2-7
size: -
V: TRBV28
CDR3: CASSLVRDLPQQYF
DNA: TGTGCCAGCAGTTTGGTTAGGGACTTACCTCAGCAGTACTTC

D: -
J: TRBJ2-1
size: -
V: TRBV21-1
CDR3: CASSKGGDLPGRNEQFF
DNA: TGTGCCAGCAGCAAAGGGGGGGACCTCCCCGGGCGGAATGAGCAGTTCTTC

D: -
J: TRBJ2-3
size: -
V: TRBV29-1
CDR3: CSVAPGQDYTSTDTQYF
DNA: TGCAGCGTCGCCCCGGGTCAGGACTATACTAGCACAGATACGCAGTATTTT

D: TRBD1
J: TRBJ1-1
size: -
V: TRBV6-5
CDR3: CASRTGRNTEAFF
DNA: TGTGCCAGCAGGACAGGGAGGAACACTGAAGCTTTCTTT

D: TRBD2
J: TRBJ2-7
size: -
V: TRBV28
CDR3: CASSLNRGRGYEQYF
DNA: TGTGCCAGCAGTTTGAACAGAGGGAGGGGTTACGAGCAGTACTTC

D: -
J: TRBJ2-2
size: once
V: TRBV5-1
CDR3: CASSLLGAGELFF
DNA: TGCGCCAGCAGCTTGTTGGGGGCCGGGGAGCTGTTTTTT

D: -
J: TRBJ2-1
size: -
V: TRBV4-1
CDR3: CASSHDDRVEQFF
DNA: TGCGCCAGCAGCCATGATGACCGGGTTGAGCAGTTCTTC

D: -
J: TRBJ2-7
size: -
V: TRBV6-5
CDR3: CASSYSGVYEQYF
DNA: TGTGCCAGCAGTTACTCGGGGGTCTACGAGCAGTACTTC

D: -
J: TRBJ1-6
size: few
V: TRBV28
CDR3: CASFFSYNSPLHF
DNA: TGTGCCAGCTTTTTCTCCTATAATTCACCCCTCCACTTT

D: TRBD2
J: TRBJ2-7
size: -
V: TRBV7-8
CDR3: CASSTLAGGLGEQYF
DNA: TGTGCCAGCAGCACCCTAGCGGGGGGCCTGGGGGAGCAGTACTTC

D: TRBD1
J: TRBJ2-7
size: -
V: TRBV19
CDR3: CASSSGTGPYEQYF
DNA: TGTGCCAGTAGCTCCGGGACAGGTCCCTACGAGCAGTACTTC

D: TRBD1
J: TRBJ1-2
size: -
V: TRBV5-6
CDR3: CASSPGTGNYGYTF
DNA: TGTGCCAGCAGCCCCGGGACAGGGAACTATGGCTACACCTTC

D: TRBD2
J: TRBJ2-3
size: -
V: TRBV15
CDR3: CATSRDISGGASDTQYF
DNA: TGTGCCACCAGCAGAGATATTTCGGGGGGGGCTTCAGATACGCAGTATTTT

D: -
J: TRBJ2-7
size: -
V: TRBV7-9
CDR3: CATDRSSYEQYF
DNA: TGTGCCACCGATCGGAGCTCCTACGAGCAGTACTTC

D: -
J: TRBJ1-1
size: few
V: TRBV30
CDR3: CAWVESYTEAFF
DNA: TGTGCCTGGGTCGAAAGTTACACTGAAGCTTTCTTT

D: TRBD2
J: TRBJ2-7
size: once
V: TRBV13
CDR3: CASSPLGSGGTYEQYF
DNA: TGTGCCAGCAGCCCCTTGGGTAGCGGGGGGACCTACGAGCAGTACTTC

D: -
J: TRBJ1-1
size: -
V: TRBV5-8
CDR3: CASSHRRNTEAFF
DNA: TGTGCCAGCAGCCACAGGAGAAACACTGAAGCTTTCTTT

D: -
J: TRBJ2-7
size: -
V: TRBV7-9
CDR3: CASSYTYEQYF
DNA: TGTGCCAGCAGCTATACTTACGAGCAGTACTTC

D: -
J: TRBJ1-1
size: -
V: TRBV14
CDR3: CASSQGFASEAFF
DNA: TGTGCCAGCAGCCAAGGATTTGCCAGTGAAGCTTTCTTT

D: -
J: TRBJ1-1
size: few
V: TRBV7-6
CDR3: CASGTDTEAFF
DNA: TGTGCCAGCGGCACCGACACTGAAGCTTTCTTT

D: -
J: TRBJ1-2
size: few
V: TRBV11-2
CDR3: CASSPLEQAVYGYTF
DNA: TGTGCCAGCAGCCCTCTCGAACAGGCCGTTTATGGCTACACCTTC

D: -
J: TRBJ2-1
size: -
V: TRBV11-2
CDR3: CASSQHESYNEQFF
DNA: TGTGCCAGCAGCCAACACGAGAGTTACAATGAGCAGTTCTTC

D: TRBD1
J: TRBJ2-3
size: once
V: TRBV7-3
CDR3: CASSSSGGAGDTQYF
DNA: TGTGCCAGCAGCTCCTCAGGGGGCGCGGGGGATACGCAGTATTTT

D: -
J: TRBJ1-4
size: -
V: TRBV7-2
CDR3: CASSLRGATNEKLFF
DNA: TGTGCCAGCAGCTTACGGGGGGCAACTAATGAAAAACTGTTTTTT

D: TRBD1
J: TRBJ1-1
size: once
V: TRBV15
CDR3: CATSRDRGRNTEAFF
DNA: TGTGCCACCAGCCGGGACAGGGGGAGGAACACTGAAGCTTTCTTT

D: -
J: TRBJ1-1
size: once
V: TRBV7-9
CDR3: CASSLDLAELAFF
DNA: TGTGCCAGCAGCTTAGACCTAGCAGAGTTGGCTTTCTTT

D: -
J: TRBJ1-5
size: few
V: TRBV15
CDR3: CATSSFPRDLSNQPQHF
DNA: TGTGCCACCAGCAGTTTCCCAAGAGACCTTAGCAATCAGCCCCAGCATTTT

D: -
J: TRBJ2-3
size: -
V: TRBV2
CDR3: CASSTAEVTDTQYF
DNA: TGTGCCAGCAGTACGGCAGAGGTCACAGATACGCAGTATTTT

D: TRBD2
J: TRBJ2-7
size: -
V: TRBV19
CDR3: CASSIAGRPTYEQYF
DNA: TGTGCCAGTAGTATAGCCGGGAGGCCCACCTACGAGCAGTACTTC

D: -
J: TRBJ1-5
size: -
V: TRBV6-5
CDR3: CASSYSSGMQPQHF
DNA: TGTGCCAGCAGTTACTCATCTGGGATGCAGCCCCAGCATTTT

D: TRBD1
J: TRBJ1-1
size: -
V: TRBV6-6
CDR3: CASRLDRENTEAFF
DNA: TGTGCCAGCAGACTTGACAGGGAGAACACTGAAGCTTTCTTT